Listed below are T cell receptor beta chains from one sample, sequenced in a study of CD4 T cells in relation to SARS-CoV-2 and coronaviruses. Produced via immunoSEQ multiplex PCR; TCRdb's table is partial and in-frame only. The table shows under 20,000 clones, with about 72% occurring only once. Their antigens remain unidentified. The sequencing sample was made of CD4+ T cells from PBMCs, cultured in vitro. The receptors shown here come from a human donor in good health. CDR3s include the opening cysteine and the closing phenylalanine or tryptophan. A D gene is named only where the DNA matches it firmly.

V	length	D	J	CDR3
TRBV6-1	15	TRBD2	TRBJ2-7	CASSEFNAGAYEQYF
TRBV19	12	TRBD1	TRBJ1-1	CASSPDRAEAFF
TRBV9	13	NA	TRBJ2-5	CASSVVGQETQYF
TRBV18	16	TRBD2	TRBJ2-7	CASSPPQGGNLDEQYF
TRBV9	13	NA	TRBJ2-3	CASSVDVPDTQYF
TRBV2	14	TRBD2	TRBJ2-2	CASSERTSGRELFF
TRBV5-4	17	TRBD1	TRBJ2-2	CASTSRPGTGDTGELFF
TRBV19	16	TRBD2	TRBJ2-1	CASSPIAGGHHNEQFF
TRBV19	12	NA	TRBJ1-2	CASSDGPGGYTF
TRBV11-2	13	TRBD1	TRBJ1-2	CASSFGTGYGYTF
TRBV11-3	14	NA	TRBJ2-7	CASSLGGASYEQYF
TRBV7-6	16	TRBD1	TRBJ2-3	CASSAGQGPGTDTQYF
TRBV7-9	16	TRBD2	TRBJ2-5	CASSTILAGVQETQYF
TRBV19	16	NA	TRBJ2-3	CASSMAREISGDTQYF
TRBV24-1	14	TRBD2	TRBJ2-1	CATSRGGLNNEQFF
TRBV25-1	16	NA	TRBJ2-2	CASSDPGTANTGELFF
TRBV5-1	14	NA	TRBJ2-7	CASSLATAAYEQYF
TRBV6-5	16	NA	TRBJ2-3	CASSYSSRGGTDTQYF
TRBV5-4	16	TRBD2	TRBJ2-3	CASRTTSGRGTDTQYF
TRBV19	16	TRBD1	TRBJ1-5	CASIPVGTGFPQPQHF
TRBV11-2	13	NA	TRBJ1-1	CASSPGGMGEAFF
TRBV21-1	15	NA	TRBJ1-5	CASSKLDGINQPQHF
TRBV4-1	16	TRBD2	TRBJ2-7	CASSQAGTSGFYEQYF
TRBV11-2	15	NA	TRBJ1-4	CASSVWSGPSEKLFF
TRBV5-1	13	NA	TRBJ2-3	CASRHYYTDTQYF
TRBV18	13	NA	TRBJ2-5	CASSSGPGETQYF
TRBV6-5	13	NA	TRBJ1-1	CASSYSSNTEAFF
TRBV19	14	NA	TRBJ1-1	CASSIERPNTEAFF
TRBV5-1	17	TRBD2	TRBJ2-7	CASSLAGVAGGAYEQYF
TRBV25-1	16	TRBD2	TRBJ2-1	CASSEGGGGSYNEQFF
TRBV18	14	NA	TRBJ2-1	CASSPPFPADEQFF
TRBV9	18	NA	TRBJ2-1	CASSVVPSEGGLYREQFF
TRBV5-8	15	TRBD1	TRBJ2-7	CASRANGQGLNEQYF
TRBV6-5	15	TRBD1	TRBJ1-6	CASSYSTGENSPLHF
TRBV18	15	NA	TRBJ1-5	CASSPSDSSNQPQHF
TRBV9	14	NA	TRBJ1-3	CASSPGDSGNTIYF
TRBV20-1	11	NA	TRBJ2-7	CSADGLDEQYF
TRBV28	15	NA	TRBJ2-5	CASRYTGGDQETQYF
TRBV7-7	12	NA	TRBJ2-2	CASSLATGELFF
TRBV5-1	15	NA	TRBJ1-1	CASSSRASRGMGAFF
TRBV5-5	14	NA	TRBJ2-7	CASSFAGNSYEQYF
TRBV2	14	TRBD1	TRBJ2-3	CASHSGQGPNTQYF
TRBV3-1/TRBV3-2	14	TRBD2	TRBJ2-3	CASSLTSGTDTQYF
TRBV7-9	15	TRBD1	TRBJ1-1	CASSQQDRENTEAFF
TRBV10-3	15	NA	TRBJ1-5	CAISESGDSNQPQHF
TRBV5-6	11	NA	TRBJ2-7	CASSRNYEQYF
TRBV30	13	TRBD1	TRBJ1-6	CAWTRQGGSPLHF
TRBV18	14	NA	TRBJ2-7	CASSLAAGDYEQYF
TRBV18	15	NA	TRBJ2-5	CASSPPPAGIETQYF
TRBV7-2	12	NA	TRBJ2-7	CASSRNDYEQYF
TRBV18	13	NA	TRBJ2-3	CASSPDLEDTQYF